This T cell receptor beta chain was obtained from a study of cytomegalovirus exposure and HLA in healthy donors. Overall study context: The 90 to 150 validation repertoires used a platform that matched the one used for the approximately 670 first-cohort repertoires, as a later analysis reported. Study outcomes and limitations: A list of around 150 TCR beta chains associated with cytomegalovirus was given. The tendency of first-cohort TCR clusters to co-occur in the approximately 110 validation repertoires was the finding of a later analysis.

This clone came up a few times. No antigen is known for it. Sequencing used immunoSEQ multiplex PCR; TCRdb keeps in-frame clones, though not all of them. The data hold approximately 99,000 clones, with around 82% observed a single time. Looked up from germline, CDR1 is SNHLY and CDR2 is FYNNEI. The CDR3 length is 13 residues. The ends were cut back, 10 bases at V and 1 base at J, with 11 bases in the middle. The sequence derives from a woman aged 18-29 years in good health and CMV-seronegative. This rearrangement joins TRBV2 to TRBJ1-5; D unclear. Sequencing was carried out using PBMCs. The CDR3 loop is CATAPRSNQPQHF. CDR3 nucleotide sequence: TGTGCCACCGCCCCTCGGAGCAATCAGCCCCAGCATTTT.